This TCR beta chain was identified in a study of shared clonotypes between healthy human individuals. Whole-study findings and limits: Estimated richness was generally greater in naive than memory subsets. The sole specimen, blood, was sampled, and tissue repertoires likely differ.

An assay was performed, and its level was deep. TCRdb keeps only in-frame clones here, not all; method: immunoSEQ multiplex PCR. The table includes more than 2,000,000 clones, approximately 93% detected once. As for this clone: Its antigen remains unidentified.

Trimming stripped 5 bases from V and 4 bases from J, with 20 bases between. Germline CDR1 LNHDA, CDR2 SQIVND (reference sequence). The CDR3 spans 16 residues. The chain employs TRBV19 and TRBJ1-2, with D possibly TRBD1 on 5 matching bases. The sequencing sample was made of naive CD4+ T cells from PBMCs. Stated subset: CD45RA+ positively selected. This clonotype was sampled from a man aged 18-30 years in good health. Some clones in this sample may be carry-over from other donors' samples. The CDR3 DNA reads as TGTGCCAGTAGTCGGGGCGTCGGTGGAAGTTCCTATGGCTACACCTTC. Translated, it gives CASSRGVGGSSYGYTF.